Listed below are T cell receptor beta chains from one sample, sequenced in a study of CD8+ T cells in alopecia areata. Data came from immunoSEQ multiplex PCR; TCRdb stores just in-frame clones and leaves some out. The repertoire holds about 97,000 clones, with roughly 41% as singletons. The source material was CD4+ T cells sorted from blood. Receptors originate from a human donor with alopecia areata. Both conserved end residues are part of each CDR3. The D gene is left open where the match is weak. Only some rows state a clone size, as once, few, many or a class for expanded clones.

D	size	V	J	DNA	CDR3
NA	NA	TRBV10-3	TRBJ2-3	TGTGCCATCAGTGAGGTTGGGATGGGGAGCACAGATACGCAGTATTTT	CAISEVGMGSTDTQYF
NA	NA	TRBV5-1	TRBJ2-1	TGCGCCAGCAGCCCTACCGTAGGCGAGAATGAGCAGTTCTTC	CASSPTVGENEQFF
NA	NA	TRBV29-1	TRBJ2-5	TGCAGCGTTGGCGTGGGGGGCCCCGGGGAGACCCAGTACTTC	CSVGVGGPGETQYF
NA	NA	TRBV4-2	TRBJ2-6	TGTGCCAGCAGAGACTTTAGCTCTGGGGCCAACGTCCTGACTTTC	CASRDFSSGANVLTF
NA	many	TRBV14	TRBJ1-1	TGTGCCAGCAGCCAAGATCAGCGTGGTACAGCTTTCTTT	CASSQDQRGTAFF
NA	NA	TRBV9	TRBJ2-6	TGTGCCAGCAGCGTAGACTGGGCTGGGGCCAACGTCCTGACTTTC	CASSVDWAGANVLTF
NA	NA	TRBV7-2	TRBJ1-1	TGTGCCAGCAGCTTACAGGGTTACACTGAAGCTTTCTTT	CASSLQGYTEAFF
TRBD2	few	TRBV29-1	TRBJ2-7	TGCAGCGCACGGGGGGGCAGGACTAGAAGGAACTACGAGCAGTACTTC	CSARGGRTRRNYEQYF
NA	few	TRBV5-1	TRBJ2-2	TGCGCCAGCACCAGGGTACGGGACACCGGGGAGCTGTTTTTT	CASTRVRDTGELFF
TRBD1	NA	TRBV6-5	TRBJ2-7	TGTGCCAGCAGTTATGGGTGGACAGGATTCTACGAGCAGTACTTC	CASSYGWTGFYEQYF
NA	NA	TRBV20-1	TRBJ2-7	TGCAGTGCTAGTTTGGCCTACGAGCAGTACTTC	CSASLAYEQYF
NA	NA	TRBV11-2	TRBJ1-3	TGTGCCAGCAGCTTAAGGGCAGACTCTGGAAACACCATATATTTT	CASSLRADSGNTIYF
NA	few	TRBV7-2	TRBJ2-5	TGTGCCAGCAGCTTAGCGGGAGGGGGCGAGACCCAGTACTTC	CASSLAGGGETQYF
TRBD2	NA	TRBV5-1	TRBJ2-3	TGCGCCAGCAGTCTAGCGAGGACTAGCGGTAACACAGATACGCAGTATTTT	CASSLARTSGNTDTQYF
TRBD2	NA	TRBV19	TRBJ2-1	TGTGCCAGTAGGCGGCTCGGGGGGGGAAATGAGCAGTTCTTC	CASRRLGGGNEQFF